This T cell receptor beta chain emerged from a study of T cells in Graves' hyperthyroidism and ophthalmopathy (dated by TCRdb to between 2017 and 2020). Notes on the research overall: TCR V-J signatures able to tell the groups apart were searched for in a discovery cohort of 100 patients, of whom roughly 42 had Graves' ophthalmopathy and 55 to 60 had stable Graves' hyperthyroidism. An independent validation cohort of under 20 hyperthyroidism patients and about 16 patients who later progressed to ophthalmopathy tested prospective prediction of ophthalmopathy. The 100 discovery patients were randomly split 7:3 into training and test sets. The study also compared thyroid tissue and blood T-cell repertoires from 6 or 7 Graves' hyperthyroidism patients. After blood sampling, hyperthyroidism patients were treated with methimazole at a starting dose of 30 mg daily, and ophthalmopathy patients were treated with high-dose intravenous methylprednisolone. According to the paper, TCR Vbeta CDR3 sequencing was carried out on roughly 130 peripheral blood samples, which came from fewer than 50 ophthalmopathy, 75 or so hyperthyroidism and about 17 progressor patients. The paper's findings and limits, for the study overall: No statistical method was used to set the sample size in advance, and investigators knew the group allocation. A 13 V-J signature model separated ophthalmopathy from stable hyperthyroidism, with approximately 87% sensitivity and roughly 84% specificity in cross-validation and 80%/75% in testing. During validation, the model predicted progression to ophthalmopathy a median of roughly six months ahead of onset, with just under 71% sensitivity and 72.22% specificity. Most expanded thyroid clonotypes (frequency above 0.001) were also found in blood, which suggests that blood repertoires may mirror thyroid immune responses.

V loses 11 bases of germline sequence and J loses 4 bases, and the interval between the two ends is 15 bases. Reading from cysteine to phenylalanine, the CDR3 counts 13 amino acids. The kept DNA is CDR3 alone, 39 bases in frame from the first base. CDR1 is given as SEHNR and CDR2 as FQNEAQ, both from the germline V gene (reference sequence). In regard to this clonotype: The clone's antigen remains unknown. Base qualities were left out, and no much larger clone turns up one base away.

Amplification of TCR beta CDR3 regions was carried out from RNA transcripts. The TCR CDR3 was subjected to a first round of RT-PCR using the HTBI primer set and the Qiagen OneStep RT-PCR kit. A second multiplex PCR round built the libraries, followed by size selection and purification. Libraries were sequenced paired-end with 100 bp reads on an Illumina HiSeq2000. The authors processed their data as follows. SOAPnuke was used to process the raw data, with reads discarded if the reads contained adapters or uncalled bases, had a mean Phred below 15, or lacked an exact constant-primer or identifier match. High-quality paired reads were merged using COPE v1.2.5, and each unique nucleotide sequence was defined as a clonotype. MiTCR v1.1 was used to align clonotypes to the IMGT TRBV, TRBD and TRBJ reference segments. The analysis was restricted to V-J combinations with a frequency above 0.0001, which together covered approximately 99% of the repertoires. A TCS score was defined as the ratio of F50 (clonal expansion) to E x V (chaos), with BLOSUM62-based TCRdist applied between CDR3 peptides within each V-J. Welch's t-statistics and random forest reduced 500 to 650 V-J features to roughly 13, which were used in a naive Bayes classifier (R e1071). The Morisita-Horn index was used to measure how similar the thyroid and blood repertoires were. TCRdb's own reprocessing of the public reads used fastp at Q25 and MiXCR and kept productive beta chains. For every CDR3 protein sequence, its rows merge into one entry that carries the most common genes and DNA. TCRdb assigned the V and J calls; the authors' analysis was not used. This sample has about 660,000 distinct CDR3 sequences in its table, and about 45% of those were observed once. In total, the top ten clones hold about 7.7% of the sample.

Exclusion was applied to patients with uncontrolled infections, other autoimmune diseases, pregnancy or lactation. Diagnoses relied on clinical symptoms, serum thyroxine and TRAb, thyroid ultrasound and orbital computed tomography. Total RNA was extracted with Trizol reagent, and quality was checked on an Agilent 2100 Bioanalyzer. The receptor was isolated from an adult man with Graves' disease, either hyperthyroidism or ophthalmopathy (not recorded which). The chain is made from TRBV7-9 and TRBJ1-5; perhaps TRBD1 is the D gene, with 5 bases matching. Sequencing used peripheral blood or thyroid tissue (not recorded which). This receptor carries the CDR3 CALGQGENQPQHF. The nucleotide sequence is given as TGTGCCTTGGGGCAGGGTGAGAATCAGCCCCAGCATTTT.